The text below deals with one TCR beta chain. Clinical history as reported by participants underpinned cohort assignment. Clones were sequenced by immunoSEQ multiplex PCR, and TCRdb holds only the in-frame ones, with some missing. The repertoire holds about 130,000 clones, 80% to 90% seen once, with about 4.5% in the top ten. This sample was taken from a study of blood T cell repertoires in COVID-19. Trimming shortened V by 5 bases and J by 1 base, and 14 bases separated the two germline ends. The CDR3 covers 16 residues. Germline loops: CDR1 SGHVS, CDR2 FQNEAQ. Sequenced material: PBMCs or T cells enriched from blood (not recorded which). V gene TRBV7-8 combines with J gene TRBJ1-4; D unclear. The receptor was isolated from a man aged 45 to 65 who had recovered from COVID-19. The CDR3, as DNA: TGTGCCAGCAGCCTACCCTACGGAGGAACTAATGAAAAACTGTTTTTT. Encoded protein: CASSLPYGGTNEKLFF. Combining the CDR3 with reference TRBV7-8 and TRBJ1-4 gives the whole variable domain GAGVSQSPRYKVAKRGQDVALRCDPISGHVSLFWYQQALGQGPEFLTYFQNEAQLDKSGLPSDRFFAERPEGSVSTLKIQRTQQEDSAVYLCASSLPYGGTNEKLFFGSGTQLSVL.